This T cell receptor beta chain emerged from a study of tumor and adjacent non-tumor tissue in lung cancer. Background on the study: The patients, approximately 9 men and a handful of women, were roughly 30 to 80 with stage I to III disease. Samples averaged about 4.3 million productive TCRbeta reads each. Broader study findings: In normal lung, the top 100 clones were significantly more dominant than in tumor.

TCRbeta libraries were built with three rounds of nested PCR, modified from ARM-PCR. TCRdb re-derived calls from the multiplex PCR reads in MiXCR, one entry per CDR3 protein. The repertoire holds more than 60,000 distinct CDR3 sequences, with 77% as singletons. This CDR3 has 17 amino acids. Looked up from germline, CDR1 is SGHNT and CDR2 is YYREEE (reference sequence). Between the trimmed V and J ends, which lost 2 bases and 0 bases, there was a span of 16 bases. The template was RNA from unsorted bulk tissue. As to this clonotype: Its antigen remains unidentified. Since the CDR3 does not end with the conserved phenylalanine or tryptophan, this likely comes from a read error.

The sequencing sample was made of lung tumor tissue. This sequence joins TRBV5-4 and TRBJ2-3, with D possibly matching TRBD2 (6 bases). This TCR came from a woman between 45 and 60 years old with non-small cell lung cancer. The CDR3 sequence: CASSFGSRRGSTDTQYY. In nucleotides, the CDR3 is TGTGCCAGCAGCTTCGGATCTCGGCGGGGTAGCACAGATACGCAGTATTAT.